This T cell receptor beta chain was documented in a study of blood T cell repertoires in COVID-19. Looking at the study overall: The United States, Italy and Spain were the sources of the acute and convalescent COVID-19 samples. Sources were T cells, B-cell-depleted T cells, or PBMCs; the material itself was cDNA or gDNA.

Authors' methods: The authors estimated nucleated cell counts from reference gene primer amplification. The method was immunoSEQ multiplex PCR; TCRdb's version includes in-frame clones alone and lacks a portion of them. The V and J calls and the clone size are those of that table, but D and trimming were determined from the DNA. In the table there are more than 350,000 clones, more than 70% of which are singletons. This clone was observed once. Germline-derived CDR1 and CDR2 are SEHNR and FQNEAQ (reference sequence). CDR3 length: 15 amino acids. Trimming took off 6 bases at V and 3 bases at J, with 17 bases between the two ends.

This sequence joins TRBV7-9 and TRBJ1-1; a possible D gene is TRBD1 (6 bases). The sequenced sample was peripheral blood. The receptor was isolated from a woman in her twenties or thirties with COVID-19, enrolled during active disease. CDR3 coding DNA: TGTGCCAGCAGTCCCACAGGGCCCCTCTACACTGAAGCTTTCTTT. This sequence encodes CASSPTGPLYTEAFF. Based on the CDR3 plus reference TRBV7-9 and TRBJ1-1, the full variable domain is DTGVSQNPRHKITKRGQNVTFRCDPISEHNRLYWYRQTLGQGPEFLTYFQNEAQLEKSRLLSDRFSAERPKGSFSTLEIQRTEQGDSAMYLCASSPTGPLYTEAFFGQGTRLTVV.